These 14 T cell receptor beta chains came from one sample sequenced in a study of T cell changes during pregnancy in multiple sclerosis. Sequencing was performed with immunoSEQ multiplex PCR; in TCRdb, only in-frame clones are kept and a portion is missing. The sample shows approximately 70,000 clones, around 91% of them seen only once. Sample: peripheral blood, taken in the third trimester of pregnancy. These receptors came from a female donor in good health, enrolled as a control in a pregnancy study.

The V gene is TRBV5-1, the J gene TRBJ2-4; TRBD1 matches at 11 bases. This CDR3 is 17 amino acids long. J lost 8 bases, V lost 5 bases, and 15 bases had no gene match. Germline CDR1 SGHRS, CDR2 YFSETQ. This CDR3 is CASRKGTGGQGGDIQYF. CDR3 nucleotides: TGCGCCAGCAGAAAGGGGACAGGGGGGCAGGGGGGCGACATTCAGTACTTC.

The chain uses TRBV7-9 and TRBJ2-1; 7 positions agree with TRBD1. This CDR3 contains 16 residues. Trimming at V came to 1 base and at J to 4 bases, leaving 7 bases not matched to a gene. CDR1 is SEHNR, CDR2 FQNEAQ, per germline (reference sequence). In DNA, the CDR3 is TGTGCCAGCAGCTTAGTCTTAGACAGGGAATACAATGAGCAGTTCTTC. Protein product: CASSLVLDREYNEQFF. Combining the CDR3 with reference TRBV7-9 and TRBJ2-1 gives the whole variable domain DTGVSQNPRHKITKRGQNVTFRCDPISEHNRLYWYRQTLGQGPEFLTYFQNEAQLEKSRLLSDRFSAERPKGSFSTLEIQRTEQGDSAMYLCASSLVLDREYNEQFFGPGTRLTVL.

The V gene is TRBV28, the J gene TRBJ1-5, with unresolved D. V lost 6 bases, J lost 0 bases, and 18 bases lay in between. From germline, CDR1 is MDHEN and CDR2 SYDVKM. The CDR3 is made up of 17 amino acids. CDR3 region: CASSAITGLLSNQPQHF. The CDR3 DNA sequence: TGTGCCAGCAGCGCTATAACCGGACTCCTTAGCAATCAGCCCCAGCATTTT.

In nucleotides, the CDR3 is TGTGCCAGCAGCTTAGTGGCTGGCAGAAACTACGAGCAGTACTTC. Protein product: CASSLVAGRNYEQYF. This chain joins TRBV7-9 and TRBJ2-7; D is unresolved. Looked up from germline, CDR1 is SEHNR and CDR2 is FQNEAQ (reference sequence). Trimming took off 1 base at V and 3 bases at J, with 13 bases between the two ends. The CDR3 extends over 15 amino acids.

The rearrangement links TRBV19 to TRBJ2-7; possible D gene TRBD1, 5 bases. The CDR3 totals 14 residues. V was trimmed by 5 bases and J by 0 bases, leaving 11 bases between them. CDR1 is LNHDA and CDR2 is SQIVND in the germline V gene (reference sequence). CDR3 in DNA: TGTGCCAGTAGTTGGGGCGCGAGCTCCTACGAGCAGTACTTC. Amino acid sequence: CASSWGASSYEQYF.

V and J are TRBV4-3 and TRBJ1-2; 8 bases agree with TRBD1. Germline trimming cut 0 bases from V and 4 bases from J; bases unmatched to any gene: 4. Per germline, CDR1 LGHNA and CDR2 YSLEER. This CDR3 is built from 15 residues. CDR3 amino acids: CASSQDNRGIYGYTF. The CDR3 DNA reads as TGCGCCAGCAGCCAAGATAACAGGGGGATCTATGGCTACACCTTC.

This chain joins TRBV6-4 and TRBJ1-1, with D tentatively TRBD1 (6 bases). This CDR3 comprises 14 residues. V shed 5 bases and J shed 2 bases, with 12 bases lying between them. CDR1 and CDR2 from the germline V gene are MRHNA and SNTAGT. The CDR3 DNA reads as TGTGCCAGCAGTCTACAGGGAAGTAACACTGAAGCTTTCTTT. Translated, it gives CASSLQGSNTEAFF.

The chain combines TRBV7-8 with TRBJ1-5, with a weak D call TRBD1 (5 bases). This CDR3 is 18 amino acids long. CDR1 and CDR2 from the germline V gene are SGHVS and FQNEAQ. Trimming shortened V by 3 bases and J by 1 base, and 19 bases separated the two germline ends. The CDR3 bases are TGTGCCAGCAGCTTGGGGCCATTCCCAGGTGACAGCAATCAGCCCCAGCATTTT. Amino acid sequence: CASSLGPFPGDSNQPQHF.

The V and J genes are TRBV5-1 and TRBJ1-2; no reliable D call. The ends were cut back, 3 bases at V and 2 bases at J, with 14 bases in the middle. The germline CDR1 and CDR2 sequences are SGHRS and YFSETQ. The CDR3 sequence is 15 residues long. The CDR3 nucleotides are TGCGCCAGCAGCTGGGCCGGACGGGAAAACTATGGCTACACCTTC. Its protein product is CASSWAGRENYGYTF. Looking up the rest from reference TRBV5-1 and TRBJ1-2 gives the full variable domain: KAGVTQTPRYLIKTRGQQVTLSCSPISGHRSVSWYQQTPGQGLQFLFEYFSETQRNKGNFPGRFSGRQFSNSRSEMNVSTLELGDSALYLCASSWAGRENYGYTFGSGTRLTVV.

The chain links TRBV9 to TRBJ2-3, with D tentatively TRBD2 (6 bases). Trimming removed 2 bases at V and 8 bases at J, with 15 bases between. This CDR3 has 14 amino acids. The germline gives CDR1 SGDLS, CDR2 YYNGEE. In DNA form, the CDR3 reads TGTGCCAGCAGCGTCGACCTCCTGGAGGGTACGCAGTATTTT. This sequence encodes CASSVDLLEGTQYF.

The rearrangement links TRBV5-6 to TRBJ2-3; 11 bases are shared with TRBD2. CDR1 is SGHDT, CDR2 YYEEEE, per germline. This CDR3 region has 19 residues. The J segment lost 5 bases and the V segment lost 0 bases, leaving 14 bases of the junction unmatched. The CDR3 region is CASSLVSGGASGLGDTQYF. In DNA, the CDR3 is TGTGCCAGCAGCTTGGTTAGCGGGGGGGCCAGTGGGCTGGGAGATACGCAGTATTTT.

There are a few counts of this clone. V is TRBV18 and J is TRBJ2-2; weak D call: TRBD2 (5 bases). Trimming removed 2 bases from V and 1 base from J, with 8 bases in between. In germline, CDR1 is KGHSH, CDR2 LQKENI. CDR3 size: 15 residues. The CDR3 loop reads CASSPARGNTGELFF. The CDR3 region has the DNA TGTGCCAGCTCACCAGCCCGGGGGAACACCGGGGAGCTGTTTTTT.

The sample holds one count of this clone. This sequence joins TRBV19 and TRBJ2-5, with 10 bases lining up with TRBD1. The trim removed 3 bases at V and 5 bases at J, leaving 12 bases unmatched. CDR1 is LNHDA, CDR2 SQIVND, per germline (reference sequence). The CDR3 extends over 17 amino acids. CDR3 bases: TGTGCCAGTAGTATTACACAGGGACAGGGGCTCGGGGAGACCCAGTACTTC. Protein: CASSITQGQGLGETQYF.

The chain combines TRBV7-2 with TRBJ1-4; D is uncertain. V was clipped by 6 bases and J by 8 bases, with 19 bases between them. In germline, CDR1 is SGHTA, CDR2 FQGNSA. The CDR3 totals 15 residues. The CDR3 bases are TGTGCCAGCAGTCCCCGCGGCCGGGGAGGAGAAAAACTGTTTTTT. Amino acids: CASSPRGRGGEKLFF.